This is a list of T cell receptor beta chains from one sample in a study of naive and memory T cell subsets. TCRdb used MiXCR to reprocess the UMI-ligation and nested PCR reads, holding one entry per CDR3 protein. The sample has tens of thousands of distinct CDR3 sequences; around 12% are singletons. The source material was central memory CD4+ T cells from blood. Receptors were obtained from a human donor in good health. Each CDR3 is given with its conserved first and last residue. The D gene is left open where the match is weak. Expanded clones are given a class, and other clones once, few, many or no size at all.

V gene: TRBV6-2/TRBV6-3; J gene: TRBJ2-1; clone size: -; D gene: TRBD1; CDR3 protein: CASSTDRVGNEQFF; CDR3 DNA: TGTGCCAGCAGTACGGACAGGGTAGGCAATGAGCAGTTCTTC
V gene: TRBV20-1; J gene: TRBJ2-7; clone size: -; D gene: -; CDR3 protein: CSADYGGNEQYF; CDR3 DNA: TGCAGTGCCGACTACGGGGGTAACGAGCAGTACTTC
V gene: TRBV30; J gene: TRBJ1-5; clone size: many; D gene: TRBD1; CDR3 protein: CAWSVQGNQPQHF; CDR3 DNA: TGTGCCTGGAGTGTACAGGGGAACCAGCCCCAGCATTTT
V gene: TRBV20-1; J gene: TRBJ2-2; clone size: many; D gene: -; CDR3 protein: CSALPQGGELFF; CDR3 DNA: TGCAGTGCCTTACCTCAAGGCGGGGAGCTGTTTTTT
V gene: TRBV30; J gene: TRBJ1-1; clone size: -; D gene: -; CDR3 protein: CAWSVQAGTEAFF; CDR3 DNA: TGTGCCTGGAGTGTTCAAGCGGGCACTGAAGCTTTCTTT
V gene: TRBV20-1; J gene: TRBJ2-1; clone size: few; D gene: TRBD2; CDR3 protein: CSARDLPGRAAHEQFF; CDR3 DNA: TGCAGTGCTAGAGATTTGCCGGGGAGGGCCGCCCATGAGCAGTTCTTC
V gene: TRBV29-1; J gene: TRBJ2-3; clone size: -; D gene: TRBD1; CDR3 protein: CSQRQGGTDTQYF; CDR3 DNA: TGCAGCCAAAGACAGGGTGGCACAGATACGCAGTATTTT
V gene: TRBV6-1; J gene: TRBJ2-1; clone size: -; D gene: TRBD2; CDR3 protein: CASKAAGDFNEQFF; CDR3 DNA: TGTGCCAGCAAAGCCGCGGGAGACTTTAATGAGCAGTTCTTC
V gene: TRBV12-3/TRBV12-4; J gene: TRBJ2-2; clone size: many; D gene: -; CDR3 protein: CASTRWGGYTGELFF; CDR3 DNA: TGTGCCAGCACCCGCTGGGGGGGCTACACCGGGGAGCTGTTTTTT
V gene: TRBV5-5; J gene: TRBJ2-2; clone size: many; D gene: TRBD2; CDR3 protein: CASSPGGPGTGELFF; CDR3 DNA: TGTGCCAGCAGCCCGGGAGGGCCGGGCACCGGGGAGCTGTTTTTT
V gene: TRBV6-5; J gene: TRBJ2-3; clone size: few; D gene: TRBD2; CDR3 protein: CASSYGPPGLAGLDTQYF; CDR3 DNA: TGTGCCAGCAGTTACGGTCCTCCGGGACTAGCGGGACTAGATACGCAGTATTTT
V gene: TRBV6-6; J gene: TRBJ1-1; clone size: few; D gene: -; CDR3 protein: CASSYSQNTEAFF; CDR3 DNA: TGTGCCAGCAGTTACTCTCAGAACACTGAAGCTTTCTTT
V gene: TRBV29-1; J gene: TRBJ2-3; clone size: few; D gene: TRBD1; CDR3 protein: CSVAAGTGASDTQYF; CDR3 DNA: TGCAGCGTTGCAGCCGGGACAGGGGCCTCAGATACGCAGTATTTT
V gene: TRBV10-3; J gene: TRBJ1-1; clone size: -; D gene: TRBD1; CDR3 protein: CAISESQGDRTEAFF; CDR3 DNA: TGTGCCATCAGTGAGTCTCAGGGGGATAGGACTGAAGCTTTCTTT
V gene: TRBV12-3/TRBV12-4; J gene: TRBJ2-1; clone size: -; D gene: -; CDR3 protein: CASSFSSSIEQFF; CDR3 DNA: TGTGCCAGCAGTTTTAGCAGTTCTATTGAGCAGTTCTTC
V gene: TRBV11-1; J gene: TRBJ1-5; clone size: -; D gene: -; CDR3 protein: CAGSSQISNQPQHF; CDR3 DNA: TGTGCCGGCAGCTCGCAGATTAGCAATCAGCCCCAGCATTTT